One and the same sample provided the 27 T cell receptor beta chains below, sequenced in a study of cytomegalovirus exposure and HLA in healthy donors. Primers included in the PCR were 60 Vbeta and 13 Jbeta primers. The repertoire was sequenced with immunoSEQ multiplex PCR; TCRdb's copy has only in-frame clones and lacks some. The sample holds more than 130,000 clones, about 78% seen once. The sequencing sample was made of PBMCs. The receptors derive from a middle-aged man in good health and CMV-seropositive.

The CDR3 nucleotides read TGTGCCAGTAGCCCGGGACAGGGGCCGAATGAGCAGTTCTTC. Translation gives CASSPGQGPNEQFF. The chain carries TRBV19 and TRBJ2-1; 10 nucleotides agree with TRBD1. The CDR3 has 14 residues. CDR1 and CDR2 from the germline V gene are LNHDA and SQIVND (reference sequence). V dropped 6 bases and J dropped 7; count of bases not matched to a gene: 6. Full variable domain (rest looked up from reference TRBV19 and TRBJ2-1): DGGITQSPKYLFRKEGQNVTLSCEQNLNHDAMYWYRQDPGQGLRLIYYSQIVNDFQKGDIAEGYSVSREKKESFPLTVTSAQKNPTAFYLCASSPGQGPNEQFFGPGTRLTVL.

The chain links TRBV30 to TRBJ1-1; D not certain. Per germline, CDR1 GTSNPN and CDR2 SVGIG (reference sequence). CDR3 length equals 14 residues. V dropped 0 bases and J dropped 4 bases, with 12 bases sitting between them. CDR3 loop: CAWSVRTTGTEAFF. The CDR3 nucleotides are TGTGCCTGGAGTGTACGTACGACGGGCACTGAAGCTTTCTTT.

The chain combines TRBV4-1 with TRBJ2-6; 7 bases agree with TRBD2. The CDR3 has 17 amino acids. After removal of 0 bases from V and 2 bases from J, the junction contained 4 bases not matched to a gene. Germline CDR1 MGHRA, CDR2 YSYEKL. The CDR3 sequence: CASSQDYGGTGANVLTF. The CDR3 nucleotides read TGCGCCAGCAGCCAAGATTACGGGGGGACTGGGGCCAACGTCCTGACTTTC.

This clone was counted between two and nine times. The chain employs TRBV27 and TRBJ2-6, with D possibly matching TRBD1 (6 bases). The CDR3 covers 15 residues. Looked up from germline, CDR1 is MNHEY and CDR2 is SMNVEV (reference sequence). Trimming removed 6 bases from V and 1 base from J, with 10 bases in between. The CDR3: CASRDSESGANVLTF. DNA of the CDR3: TGTGCCAGCAGGGACAGCGAATCTGGGGCCAACGTCCTGACTTTC.

The V and J genes are TRBV6-5 and TRBJ2-7; D remains unclear. CDR3 length: 13 amino acids. Between the trimmed V and J ends, which lost 2 bases and 2 bases, there was a span of 7 bases. The germline CDR1 and CDR2 sequences are MNHEY and SVGAGI. The CDR3 here is CASSYGRAYEQYF. CDR3 in DNA: TGTGCCAGCAGTTACGGCCGGGCCTACGAGCAGTACTTC.

This clone was seen a handful of times. V gene TRBV6-5 combines with J gene TRBJ2-7; 7 bases are shared with TRBD1. The germline V gene encodes CDR1 MNHEY and CDR2 SVGAGI. This CDR3 region has 14 residues. V lost 1 base to trimming and J lost 1 base; unmatched junction nucleotides: 1. The CDR3 coding sequence is TGTGCCAGCAGTTACTTCAGGGGGTCCTACGAGCAGTACTTC. It yields the protein CASSYFRGSYEQYF.

The rearrangement uses TRBV27 and TRBJ1-2; TRBD1 matches 8 bases. V was pared by 3 bases and J by 1 base, with 7 bases of the junction left unmatched. The CDR3 runs 16 residues. In germline, CDR1 is MNHEY, CDR2 SMNVEV (reference sequence). The CDR3 sequence is CASSLLAGGFNYGYTF. CDR3 coding DNA: TGTGCCAGCAGTTTGCTTGCAGGGGGCTTTAACTATGGCTACACCTTC.

The V and J genes are TRBV29-1 and TRBJ1-2, with TRBD1 identical over 8 bases. The V gene end was trimmed by 5 bases and the J gene end by 8 bases; junction bases not matched to a gene: 10. The V gene's germline CDR1 is SQVTM and CDR2 ANQGSEA. The CDR3 has 13 amino acids. CDR3 bases: TGCAGCGTTCAGGGGGCGCAGGTTGGAGGCTACACCTTC. Translating gives CSVQGAQVGGYTF.

The chain carries TRBV29-1 and TRBJ1-1; possibly TRBD1 for D (5 bases). Germline assignment: CDR1 SQVTM and CDR2 ANQGSEA. This CDR3 contains 12 residues. CDR3 nucleotides: TGCACCGCCCGAAGGGGTTCAGCTGAAGCTTTCTTT. Encoded protein: CTARRGSAEAFF.

This clone was seen just once. The chain links TRBV23-1 to TRBJ2-2; D possibly corresponds to TRBD1 (5 bases). TRBV23-1 is treated as an ORF (open reading frame) with a function not yet certain. V shed 3 bases and J shed 7 bases, with 12 bases lying between them. The CDR3 loop spans 14 amino acids. This CDR3 is CASSQGQGGGELFF. Written as DNA, the CDR3 is TGCGCCAGCAGTCAGGGCCAGGGCGGCGGGGAGCTGTTTTTT.

V is TRBV5-6 and J is TRBJ2-7; 8 bases are a match to TRBD1. J was trimmed by 6 bases and V by 3 bases; bases with no gene match: 8. Germline CDR1 reads SGHDT; CDR2 reads YYEEEE. The CDR3 runs 14 residues. The CDR3 here is CASSSDRGWFEQYF. In DNA, the CDR3 is TGTGCCAGCAGCTCCGACAGGGGTTGGTTCGAGCAGTACTTC.

This sequence joins TRBV5-1 and TRBJ2-3, with D possibly TRBD2 on 5 matching bases. V gave up 4 bases and J gave up 0 bases, with 18 bases separating them. This CDR3 is 17 amino acids long. CDR1 is SGHRS, CDR2 YFSETQ, per germline. CDR3 nucleotide sequence: TGCGCCAGCAGCCTCGAGTGGAGCGGTGCTAGCACAGATACGCAGTATTTT. Protein: CASSLEWSGASTDTQYF.

This chain uses TRBV5-1 with TRBJ1-2; no clear D gene. CDR1 SGHRS and CDR2 YFSETQ come from the germline V gene. The CDR3 is made up of 13 amino acids. V lost 7 bases and J lost 4, with 14 bases in between. CDR3 sequence reads: CASRESPTYGYTF. Written as DNA, the CDR3 is TGCGCCAGCCGGGAAAGTCCCACCTATGGCTACACCTTC. Looking up the rest from reference TRBV5-1 and TRBJ1-2 gives the full variable domain: KAGVTQTPRYLIKTRGQQVTLSCSPISGHRSVSWYQQTPGQGLQFLFEYFSETQRNKGNFPGRFSGRQFSNSRSEMNVSTLELGDSALYLCASRESPTYGYTFGSGTRLTVV.

The chain carries TRBV19 and TRBJ1-1; D remains unclear. CDR3 length: 13 amino acids. V lost 3 bases and J 6 bases, leaving 11 bases between the germline ends. Germline CDR1 and CDR2: LNHDA and SQIVND (reference sequence). CDR3 nucleotide sequence: TGTGCCAGTAGTATCGGGGATGTCGCTGAAGCTTTCTTT. Amino acids: CASSIGDVAEAFF.

This chain links TRBV5-6 with TRBJ2-3; 7 nucleotides match TRBD2. The junction had 2 bases not matched to a gene; V was cut back by 1 base and J by 0 bases. The CDR3 totals 15 residues. Germline lookup yields CDR1 SGHDT and CDR2 YYEEEE. The CDR3 DNA reads TGTGCCAGCAGCTTGACGGGGGGTAGCACAGATACGCAGTATTTT. Amino acid sequence: CASSLTGGSTDTQYF.

This clone has more than one count but fewer than ten. The CDR3 here is CASSVASGSYEQFF. The CDR3 region has the DNA TGTGCCAGCAGTGTGGCTAGCGGGAGCTATGAGCAGTTCTTC. This rearrangement joins TRBV6-5 to TRBJ2-1; 10 positions agree with TRBD2. This CDR3 region has 14 residues. The trim removed 5 bases at V and 8 bases at J, leaving 6 bases unmatched. The germline gives CDR1 MNHEY, CDR2 SVGAGI.

The chain couples TRBV30 to TRBJ2-7, with 10 bases that match TRBD1. Germline-derived CDR1 and CDR2 are GTSNPN and SVGIG (reference sequence). J lost 9 bases, V lost 3 bases, and 11 bases had no gene match. CDR3 length equals 14 residues. CDR3 in amino acids: CAWRNRDRGGGQYF. DNA for the CDR3: TGTGCCTGGAGAAACCGGGACAGGGGAGGGGGGCAGTACTTC.

V is TRBV18 and J is TRBJ2-7, with 7 nucleotides matching TRBD1. There are 15 residues in the CDR3. Germline CDR1 reads KGHSH; CDR2 reads LQKENI. V dropped 6 bases and J dropped 7; count of bases not matched to a gene: 15. CDR3 sequence: CASSPIPTGIAEQYF. In nucleotides, the CDR3 is TGTGCCAGCTCGCCTATCCCGACAGGGATCGCGGAGCAGTACTTC.

V gene TRBV28 combines with J gene TRBJ1-5; the D gene is possibly TRBD1 (5 bases). Germline V gene sequence: CDR1 MDHEN, CDR2 SYDVKM. The V gene lost 5 bases and the J gene lost 7 bases, with 15 bases spanning the gap. CDR3 length equals 14 residues. CDR3 coding DNA: TGTGCCAGCAGTCTGACAGTACCTCGGCAGCCCCAGCATTTT. Translated: CASSLTVPRQPQHF. The full variable domain, its missing parts supplied by reference TRBV28 and TRBJ1-5, is DVKVTQSSRYLVKRTGEKVFLECVQDMDHENMFWYRQDPGLGLRLIYFSYDVKMKEKGDIPEGYSVSREKKERFSLILESASTNQTSMYLCASSLTVPRQPQHFGDGTRLSIL.

The gene calls are TRBV5-4 and TRBJ2-5; D is undetermined. This CDR3 spans 15 amino acids. V was trimmed by 0 bases and J by 0 bases, leaving 9 bases between them. The germline V gene encodes CDR1 SGHNT and CDR2 YYREEE (reference sequence). CDR3 protein: CASSLVGRYQETQYF. CDR3 sequence (DNA): TGTGCCAGCAGCTTGGTTGGCAGGTACCAAGAGACCCAGTACTTC.

This clone was counted a few times. The chain carries TRBV10-2 and TRBJ1-2, with D possibly TRBD1 on 6 matching bases. Deletions cut 6 bases from V and 4 bases from J, with 15 bases between. The CDR3 extends over 14 amino acids. Germline CDR1 WSHSY, CDR2 SAAADI. CDR3 residues: CASSPGEAIYGYTF. CDR3 in DNA: TGCGCCAGCAGCCCAGGGGAAGCTATCTATGGCTACACCTTC.

The J gene is TRBJ2-5, the V gene TRBV7-9, with 7 bases matching TRBD1. Trimming removed 3 bases from V and 1 base from J; junction bases left unmatched: 11. CDR1 and CDR2 (germline): SEHNR, FQNEAQ (reference sequence). The CDR3 spans 17 residues. The CDR3 sequence is CASSFGKGAFSQETQYF. CDR3 sequence (DNA): TGTGCCAGCAGCTTTGGGAAGGGGGCCTTTTCCCAAGAGACCCAGTACTTC.

V gene TRBV5-4 combines with J gene TRBJ2-6; D ambiguous. CDR1 is SGHNT, CDR2 YYREEE, per germline (reference sequence). This CDR3 comprises 13 residues. V was clipped by 6 bases and J by 2 bases, with 6 bases between them. CDR3 bases: TGTGCCAGCACCTATCCTGGGGCCAACGTCCTGACTTTC. The encoded protein is CASTYPGANVLTF.

This chain joins TRBV9 and TRBJ2-2; 10 bases agree with TRBD2. The CDR3 runs to 16 residues. From germline, CDR1 is SGDLS and CDR2 YYNGEE. The ends lost 0 bases at V and 5 bases at J; junction bases unmatched: 4. Here the CDR3 DNA reads TGTGCCAGCAGCGTAGAACTAGCGGGGAGAACCGGGGAGCTGTTTTTT. Translation gives CASSVELAGRTGELFF.

This chain joins TRBV4-1 and TRBJ2-5; 10 bases agree with TRBD2. V was pared by 0 bases and J by 4 bases, with 2 bases of the junction left unmatched. Germline V CDR1 and CDR2: MGHRA, YSYEKL. The CDR3 is 15 amino acids. The CDR3 DNA sequence: TGCGCCAGCAGCCAAGAACTAGCGGGAAGAGAGACCCAGTACTTC. Protein: CASSQELAGRETQYF.

The chain employs TRBV9 and TRBJ2-2; the match to TRBD2 covers 11 bases. The V segment lost 0 bases and the J segment 3 bases; nucleotides outside the gene matches: 7. The CDR3 length is 18 residues. The germline V gene encodes CDR1 SGDLS and CDR2 YYNGEE. The CDR3 sequence: CASSVVLAGGPYTGELFF. The DNA of the CDR3 is TGTGCCAGCAGCGTAGTTTTAGCGGGGGGGCCGTACACCGGGGAGCTGTTTTTT.

The genes are TRBV28 and TRBJ1-4, with D unresolved. The CDR3 contains 14 residues. The V gene lost 1 base and the J gene lost 1 base, with 4 bases spanning the gap. Germline V gene data show CDR1 as MDHEN and CDR2 as SYDVKM. CDR3 residues: CASSLSGTNEKLFF. CDR3 sequence (DNA): TGTGCCAGCAGTTTATCCGGAACTAATGAAAAACTGTTTTTT. The full variable domain, in which reference TRBV28 and TRBJ1-4 provide the parts outside the CDR3, is DVKVTQSSRYLVKRTGEKVFLECVQDMDHENMFWYRQDPGLGLRLIYFSYDVKMKEKGDIPEGYSVSREKKERFSLILESASTNQTSMYLCASSLSGTNEKLFFGSGTQLSVL.